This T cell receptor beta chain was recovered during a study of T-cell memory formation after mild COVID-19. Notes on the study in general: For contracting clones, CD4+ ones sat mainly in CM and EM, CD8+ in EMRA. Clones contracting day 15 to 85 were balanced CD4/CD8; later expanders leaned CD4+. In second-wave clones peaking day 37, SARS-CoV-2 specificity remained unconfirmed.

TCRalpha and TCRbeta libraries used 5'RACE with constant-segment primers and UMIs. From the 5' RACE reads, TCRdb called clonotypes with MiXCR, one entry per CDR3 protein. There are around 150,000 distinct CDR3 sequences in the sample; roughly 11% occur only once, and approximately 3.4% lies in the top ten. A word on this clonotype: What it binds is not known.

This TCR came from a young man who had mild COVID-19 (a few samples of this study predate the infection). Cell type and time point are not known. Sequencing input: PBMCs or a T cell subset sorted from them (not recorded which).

The CDR3 nucleotides are TGCGCCAGCAGCTTGGCGGGCAGGGCTTACGAGCAGTACTTC. The encoded protein is CASSLAGRAYEQYF. J is TRBJ2-7 and V is TRBV5-1, with D tentatively TRBD1 (5 bases). V was pared by 0 bases and J by 4 bases, with 11 bases between. Germline assignment: CDR1 SGHRS and CDR2 YFSETQ. This CDR3 region has 14 residues.